A selection of T cell receptor beta chains follows, all from one sample in a study of blood T cell repertoires in COVID-19. Sequencing was performed with immunoSEQ multiplex PCR; in TCRdb, only in-frame clones are kept and a portion is missing. Of 140,000 to 150,000 clones listed, approximately 84% are singletons. What was sequenced was peripheral blood. These receptors were obtained from a human donor in a cohort sampled during active COVID-19. The CDR3 runs from the conserved cysteine through the conserved F or W. The D gene is left open where the match is weak. Expanded clones are given a class, and other clones once, few, many or no size at all.

J gene: TRBJ1-1; clone size: -; V gene: TRBV5-1; D gene: TRBD1; CDR3 length: 15; CDR3 DNA: TGCGCCAGCAGCCCCTCCGGGACAGGGGCCACTGAAGCTTTCTTT; CDR3 protein: CASSPSGTGATEAFF
J gene: TRBJ1-1; clone size: -; V gene: TRBV6-2/TRBV6-3; D gene: -; CDR3 length: 12; CDR3 DNA: TGTGCCAGCAGCCTCGGTTATGTCGAAGCTTTCTTT; CDR3 protein: CASSLGYVEAFF
J gene: TRBJ1-5; clone size: -; V gene: TRBV6-5; D gene: -; CDR3 length: 13; CDR3 DNA: TGTGCCAGCAGCGGGACACCCGATCAGCCCCAGCATTTT; CDR3 protein: CASSGTPDQPQHF
J gene: TRBJ1-1; clone size: -; V gene: TRBV19; D gene: -; CDR3 length: 16; CDR3 DNA: TGTGCCAGTAGTTCGGACCACAGGAGAATGAACACTGAAGCTTTCTTT; CDR3 protein: CASSSDHRRMNTEAFF
J gene: TRBJ2-6; clone size: -; V gene: TRBV10-3; D gene: TRBD2; CDR3 length: 17; CDR3 DNA: TGTGCCATCAGTGGGAGGCTAGCGGAAACTGGGGCCAACGTCCTGACTTTC; CDR3 protein: CAISGRLAETGANVLTF
J gene: TRBJ1-1; clone size: -; V gene: TRBV2; D gene: TRBD1; CDR3 length: 14; CDR3 DNA: TGTGCCAGCAGCCCTGGGACAGTTGACACTGAAGCTTTCTTT; CDR3 protein: CASSPGTVDTEAFF
J gene: TRBJ2-6; clone size: -; V gene: TRBV28; D gene: TRBD1; CDR3 length: 15; CDR3 DNA: TGTGCCAGCAGCAGGGGACAGCCAGGGGCCAACGTCCTGACTTTC; CDR3 protein: CASSRGQPGANVLTF
J gene: TRBJ2-7; clone size: -; V gene: TRBV4-2; D gene: TRBD2; CDR3 length: 18; CDR3 DNA: TGTGCCAGCAGCCAGGAGCCCACTAGCGGCTCTCTATCCTACGAGCAGTACTTC; CDR3 protein: CASSQEPTSGSLSYEQYF
J gene: TRBJ1-6; clone size: few; V gene: TRBV7-2; D gene: -; CDR3 length: 18; CDR3 DNA: TGTGCCAGCAGCTTTATAACAGGGTCTAGTTCCTATAATTCACCCCTCCACTTT; CDR3 protein: CASSFITGSSSYNSPLHF
J gene: TRBJ2-1; clone size: -; V gene: TRBV6-5; D gene: TRBD2; CDR3 length: 16; CDR3 DNA: TGTGCCAGCAGTTACATCCGGACTAGCGGACTTAATGAGCAGTTCTTC; CDR3 protein: CASSYIRTSGLNEQFF
J gene: TRBJ1-2; clone size: -; V gene: TRBV3-1/TRBV3-2; D gene: -; CDR3 length: 14; CDR3 DNA: TGTGCCAGCAGCCAAGATGGGGGGGCGTATGGCTACACCTTC; CDR3 protein: CASSQDGGAYGYTF
J gene: TRBJ1-1; clone size: -; V gene: TRBV7-2; D gene: TRBD1; CDR3 length: 17; CDR3 DNA: TGTGCCAGCAGCTTAGACCCGACAGGGGGTGTGAACACTGAAGCTTTCTTT; CDR3 protein: CASSLDPTGGVNTEAFF
J gene: TRBJ1-5; clone size: -; V gene: TRBV5-6; D gene: TRBD1; CDR3 length: 15; CDR3 DNA: TGTGCCAGCAGCTCGACAGGGGAATCCAATCAGCCCCAGCATTTT; CDR3 protein: CASSSTGESNQPQHF
J gene: TRBJ2-1; clone size: -; V gene: TRBV5-4; D gene: -; CDR3 length: 14; CDR3 DNA: TGTGCCAGCAAGACTGCTAGCTCCTACAATGAGCAGTTCTTC; CDR3 protein: CASKTASSYNEQFF
J gene: TRBJ2-7; clone size: -; V gene: TRBV19; D gene: -; CDR3 length: 14; CDR3 DNA: TGTGCCAGTAGTATACGGCAGGGTGGCTACGAGCAGTACTTC; CDR3 protein: CASSIRQGGYEQYF
J gene: TRBJ2-5; clone size: -; V gene: TRBV24-1; D gene: TRBD1; CDR3 length: 18; CDR3 DNA: TGTGCCACCAGTGATCCAATGACTCCCCGGGACAGCCTCGAGACCCAGTACTTC; CDR3 protein: CATSDPMTPRDSLETQYF
J gene: TRBJ2-2; clone size: -; V gene: TRBV5-1; D gene: -; CDR3 length: 14; CDR3 DNA: TGCGCCAGCAGCTTGGATCGGGGGAGCGGGGAGCTGTTTTTT; CDR3 protein: CASSLDRGSGELFF
J gene: TRBJ2-2; clone size: -; V gene: TRBV27; D gene: -; CDR3 length: 16; CDR3 DNA: TGTGCCAGCAGTTTCACCGGGACACCTAACACCGGGGAGCTGTTTTTT; CDR3 protein: CASSFTGTPNTGELFF
J gene: TRBJ1-1; clone size: -; V gene: TRBV18; D gene: TRBD1; CDR3 length: 15; CDR3 DNA: TGTGCCAGCTCACCGGGACAGGTGATGAACACTGAAGCTTTCTTT; CDR3 protein: CASSPGQVMNTEAFF
J gene: TRBJ1-2; clone size: once; V gene: TRBV19; D gene: -; CDR3 length: 12; CDR3 DNA: TGTGCCAGTAGTTCTGTGAACTATGGCTACACCTTC; CDR3 protein: CASSSVNYGYTF
J gene: TRBJ1-1; clone size: -; V gene: TRBV29-1; D gene: -; CDR3 length: 14; CDR3 DNA: TGCAGCGTTGACGGAACGGGGGGAGGAACTGAAGCTTTCTTT; CDR3 protein: CSVDGTGGGTEAFF
J gene: TRBJ1-1; clone size: -; V gene: TRBV7-2; D gene: TRBD1; CDR3 length: 16; CDR3 DNA: TGTGCCAGCAGCCAACGACAGGGAACGTTTAGGACTGAAGCTTTCTTT; CDR3 protein: CASSQRQGTFRTEAFF
J gene: TRBJ2-3; clone size: -; V gene: TRBV19; D gene: TRBD1; CDR3 length: 14; CDR3 DNA: TGTGCCAGTACCCCAACAGGGGTCACAGATACGCAGTATTTT; CDR3 protein: CASTPTGVTDTQYF
J gene: TRBJ2-5; clone size: -; V gene: TRBV7-2; D gene: -; CDR3 length: 12; CDR3 DNA: TGTGCCAGCAGCTTAGATAGTAAGACCCAGTACTTC; CDR3 protein: CASSLDSKTQYF
J gene: TRBJ2-3; clone size: -; V gene: TRBV11-3; D gene: TRBD2; CDR3 length: 14; CDR3 DNA: TGTGCCAGCACCCATGGGAGGGCCACAGATACGCAGTATTTT; CDR3 protein: CASTHGRATDTQYF
J gene: TRBJ1-1; clone size: -; V gene: TRBV2; D gene: -; CDR3 length: 14; CDR3 DNA: TGTGCCAGCAGTATTACGAGGGCAGGCACTGAAGCTTTCTTT; CDR3 protein: CASSITRAGTEAFF
J gene: TRBJ1-2; clone size: few; V gene: TRBV12-3/TRBV12-4; D gene: -; CDR3 length: 13; CDR3 DNA: TGTGCCAGCAGTTTTGCGCTGAACTATGGCTACACCTTC; CDR3 protein: CASSFALNYGYTF
J gene: TRBJ2-1; clone size: -; V gene: TRBV29-1; D gene: -; CDR3 length: 14; CDR3 DNA: TGCAGCGTTGCCGGCCGGGCAGGGGACAATGAGCAGTTCTTC; CDR3 protein: CSVAGRAGDNEQFF
J gene: TRBJ1-1; clone size: -; V gene: TRBV5-6; D gene: -; CDR3 length: 17; CDR3 DNA: TGTGCCAGCAGCCATCTCGAGGCGGGGGGGCGCGGGACTGAAGCTTTCTTT; CDR3 protein: CASSHLEAGGRGTEAFF
J gene: TRBJ2-2; clone size: -; V gene: TRBV7-6; D gene: TRBD2; CDR3 length: 15; CDR3 DNA: TGTGCCAGCAGCTTAGACGGGAGGGACACCGGGGAGCTGTTTTTT; CDR3 protein: CASSLDGRDTGELFF
J gene: TRBJ2-5; clone size: -; V gene: TRBV19; D gene: -; CDR3 length: 13; CDR3 DNA: TGTGCCAGTAGTATAAAGGGGAAAGAGACCCAGTACTTC; CDR3 protein: CASSIKGKETQYF
J gene: TRBJ1-1; clone size: -; V gene: TRBV3-1/TRBV3-2; D gene: TRBD1; CDR3 length: 14; CDR3 DNA: TGTGCCAGCAGCCAAGGACAGGGTTGGGGTGAAGCTTTCTTT; CDR3 protein: CASSQGQGWGEAFF
J gene: TRBJ2-2; clone size: -; V gene: TRBV29-1; D gene: TRBD1; CDR3 length: 11; CDR3 DNA: TGCAGCGTTTGGACAGGCCGGGAGCTGTTTTTT; CDR3 protein: CSVWTGRELFF
J gene: TRBJ1-2; clone size: -; V gene: TRBV5-5; D gene: -; CDR3 length: 15; CDR3 DNA: TGTGCCAGCAGCTTGGGGGCGGGGGACCATTATGGCTACACCTTC; CDR3 protein: CASSLGAGDHYGYTF
J gene: TRBJ2-1; clone size: -; V gene: TRBV7-2; D gene: TRBD2; CDR3 length: 17; CDR3 DNA: TGTGCCAGCAGCCCAAGGCGGCTAGCGGGGGTCTACAATGAGCAGTTCTTC; CDR3 protein: CASSPRRLAGVYNEQFF
J gene: TRBJ2-3; clone size: once; V gene: TRBV19; D gene: -; CDR3 length: 14; CDR3 DNA: TGTGCCAGTAAGGGGCGGAGTAGCACAGATACGCAGTATTTT; CDR3 protein: CASKGRSSTDTQYF
J gene: TRBJ2-1; clone size: -; V gene: TRBV11-3; D gene: TRBD1; CDR3 length: 16; CDR3 DNA: TGTGCCAGCAGCTCGAGGGGACAGCAATACTACAATGAGCAGTTCTTC; CDR3 protein: CASSSRGQQYYNEQFF
J gene: TRBJ1-5; clone size: -; V gene: TRBV10-1; D gene: TRBD1; CDR3 length: 13; CDR3 DNA: TGCGCCACCCTGGACAGGCTGAATCAGCCCCAGCATTTT; CDR3 protein: CATLDRLNQPQHF
J gene: TRBJ2-1; clone size: -; V gene: TRBV19; D gene: TRBD1; CDR3 length: 15; CDR3 DNA: TGTGCCAGTAGTATCGACAGGGGATTGTACAATGAGCAGTTCTTC; CDR3 protein: CASSIDRGLYNEQFF
J gene: TRBJ2-1; clone size: once; V gene: TRBV11-2; D gene: TRBD2; CDR3 length: 15; CDR3 DNA: TGTGCCAGCAGCTTGGGGGCGGGAGGGTTAAATGAGCAGTTCTTC; CDR3 protein: CASSLGAGGLNEQFF
J gene: TRBJ2-3; clone size: few; V gene: TRBV6-2/TRBV6-3; D gene: -; CDR3 length: 17; CDR3 DNA: TGTGCCAGCAGTCCACCGACAGGTGGTAGGAGCACAGATACGCAGTATTTT; CDR3 protein: CASSPPTGGRSTDTQYF
J gene: TRBJ2-3; clone size: -; V gene: TRBV6-5; D gene: -; CDR3 length: 13; CDR3 DNA: TGTGCCAGCACCTTTAGGGAGACAGATACGCAGTATTTT; CDR3 protein: CASTFRETDTQYF
J gene: TRBJ2-1; clone size: once; V gene: TRBV6-5; D gene: TRBD1; CDR3 length: 16; CDR3 DNA: TGTGCCAGCAGTTACACAGGGACAGGGGAGCCCAATGAGCAGTTCTTC; CDR3 protein: CASSYTGTGEPNEQFF
J gene: TRBJ1-4; clone size: -; V gene: TRBV15; D gene: TRBD1; CDR3 length: 16; CDR3 DNA: TGTGCCACCAGCAGAGCCCCGACAGGGGCGAGTGAAAAACTGTTTTTT; CDR3 protein: CATSRAPTGASEKLFF
J gene: TRBJ1-1; clone size: -; V gene: TRBV7-2; D gene: TRBD1; CDR3 length: 12; CDR3 DNA: TGTGCCAGCAGCTTAAGTCAGGGGGCAGCTTTCTTT; CDR3 protein: CASSLSQGAAFF
J gene: TRBJ1-1; clone size: -; V gene: TRBV7-8; D gene: -; CDR3 length: 15; CDR3 DNA: TGTGCCAGCAGCAAGGGGGGGGTCTTTAACACTGAAGCTTTCTTT; CDR3 protein: CASSKGGVFNTEAFF
J gene: TRBJ2-5; clone size: once; V gene: TRBV7-9; D gene: -; CDR3 length: 14; CDR3 DNA: TGTGCCAGCAGCTTAGCGGGAGCTACGGAGACCCAGTACTTC; CDR3 protein: CASSLAGATETQYF
J gene: TRBJ2-1; clone size: few; V gene: TRBV5-4; D gene: -; CDR3 length: 13; CDR3 DNA: TGTGCCAGCAGCTCGATAGAATCCGGTGAGCAGTTCTTC; CDR3 protein: CASSSIESGEQFF
J gene: TRBJ1-2; clone size: -; V gene: TRBV19; D gene: TRBD1; CDR3 length: 14; CDR3 DNA: TGTGCCAGTAGAAACAGGGGCGGTAACTATGGCTACACCTTC; CDR3 protein: CASRNRGGNYGYTF
J gene: TRBJ1-5; clone size: -; V gene: TRBV12-3/TRBV12-4; D gene: TRBD1; CDR3 length: 13; CDR3 DNA: TGTGCCAGCAGTTTTTCAGGGGGCCAGCCCCAGCATTTT; CDR3 protein: CASSFSGGQPQHF
J gene: TRBJ1-5; clone size: -; V gene: TRBV19; D gene: TRBD1; CDR3 length: 17; CDR3 DNA: TGTGCCAGTAGTATCAACCTGAGGGGGCTCGGCAATCAGCCCCAGCATTTT; CDR3 protein: CASSINLRGLGNQPQHF
J gene: TRBJ1-6; clone size: -; V gene: TRBV27; D gene: -; CDR3 length: 17; CDR3 DNA: TGTGCCAGCAGTACTATAAAGAGGACAGAAACCGATTCACCCCTCCACTTT; CDR3 protein: CASSTIKRTETDSPLHF
J gene: TRBJ2-1; clone size: -; V gene: TRBV11-3; D gene: TRBD2; CDR3 length: 16; CDR3 DNA: TGTGCCAGCAGCTTAGATCTTAGCGGGGGGACAAATGAGCAGTTCTTC; CDR3 protein: CASSLDLSGGTNEQFF
J gene: TRBJ2-5; clone size: -; V gene: TRBV2; D gene: -; CDR3 length: 12; CDR3 DNA: TGTGCCAGCTCCATCCAGAAAGAGACCCAGTACTTC; CDR3 protein: CASSIQKETQYF
J gene: TRBJ1-2; clone size: -; V gene: TRBV6-5; D gene: -; CDR3 length: 12; CDR3 DNA: TGTGCCACGGGCGGGATCAACTATGGCTACACCTTC; CDR3 protein: CATGGINYGYTF